The 19 T cell receptor beta chains listed next were all sequenced from one sample in a study of blood T cells in healthy people across ages. Primed by a sample-barcoded 5' primer and a J-beta primer mix, a second PCR proceeded for about 6 to 11 cycles. Via MiXCR, TCRdb re-called the 5' RACE reads, giving one row per CDR3 protein. The sample has about 780,000 distinct CDR3 sequences, 25% to 30% seen once. The data were also submitted as part of a second study, on T cells of mothers and their children.

The specimen was blood. These receptors all stem from a boy younger than 18 in good health.

A remark on this clonotype: A junction end diverges from the germline sequence, so it may reflect a read error. J is TRBJ2-5 and V is TRBV2; D is unclear. The DNA end favors TRBJ2-1, so the J call may be wrong. Germline V lookup: CDR1 SNHLY, CDR2 FYNNEI. This CDR3 is built from 13 residues. CDR3 protein: CASGELTSNEQFF. CDR3 in DNA: TGTGCCAGCGGTGAACTAACGTCCAATGAGCAGTTCTTC.

The gene calls are TRBV12-3 or TRBV12-4 and TRBJ1-6, with D hard to call. The CDR3 extends over 14 amino acids. Trimming shortened V by 6 bases and J by 7 bases, and 13 bases separated the two germline ends. The CDR3, as DNA: TGTGCCAGCAGCCTAAACCCAGGAAATTCACCCCTCCACTTT. Its protein is CASSLNPGNSPLHF.

This clonotype occurred a few times. The chain is built from TRBV20-1 and TRBJ2-5; D perhaps matches TRBD1 (5 bases). This CDR3 is built from 14 residues. Trimming removed 0 bases from V and 2 bases from J, with 10 bases in between. Germline CDR1 DFQATT, CDR2 SNEGSKA (reference sequence). The CDR3 protein is CSARDVDRQETQYF. As DNA, the CDR3 is TGCAGTGCTAGAGATGTCGACAGACAAGAGACCCAGTACTTC.

This clonotype was detected only a few times. CDR3 residues: CASSLTGGGAEEDTQYF. The CDR3 DNA sequence: TGTGCCAGCAGCTTAACGGGCGGGGGGGCCGAGGAAGATACGCAGTATTTT. This chain connects TRBV7-3 to TRBJ2-3; 9 bases fit TRBD2. The CDR3 loop spans 17 amino acids. CDR1 is SGHTA and CDR2 is FQGTGA in the germline V gene. Germline trimming cut 0 bases from V and 5 bases from J; bases unmatched to any gene: 9.

This chain uses TRBV29-1 with TRBJ2-4; 8 nucleotides match TRBD1. The CDR3 contains 12 residues. V trimming: 7 bases; J trimming: 4 bases; junction bases outside the gene matches: 3. Germline V CDR1 and CDR2: SQVTM, ANQGSEA. The CDR3 bases are TGCAGCGCCAGGGACAGGAAAAACATTCAGTACTTC. As protein: CSARDRKNIQYF.

This clonotype turned up a few times. This chain joins TRBV29-1 and TRBJ2-5; D is unclear. CDR1 and CDR2 (germline): SQVTM, ANQGSEA. V was pared by 4 bases and J by 0 bases, with 6 bases between. The CDR3 consists of 12 residues. The CDR3 bases are TGCAGCGTTGGTCACAACCAAGAGACCCAGTACTTC. Protein: CSVGHNQETQYF.

DNA for the CDR3: TGTGCCAGCAGCCCAAGTCTCGCAGGGTACGAGCAGTACTTC. It codes for CASSPSLAGYEQYF. The chain is built from TRBV27 and TRBJ2-7; TRBD1 is a possible D gene (5 bases). The CDR3 has 14 amino acids. The V and J ends lost 6 bases and 4 bases respectively, with 16 bases between them. Germline CDR1 is MNHEY and CDR2 is SMNVEV (reference sequence).

This clonotype turned up a few times. The chain combines TRBV28 with TRBJ2-2; 13 bases are shared with TRBD2. The V gene's germline CDR1 is MDHEN and CDR2 SYDVKM. The CDR3 covers 18 residues. The ends lost 5 bases at V and 0 bases at J; junction bases unmatched: 6. The CDR3: CASSPQTSGGSNTGELFF. CDR3 DNA: TGTGCCAGCAGTCCACAGACTAGCGGGGGGTCGAACACCGGGGAGCTGTTTTTT.

The J gene is TRBJ1-4, the V gene TRBV7-6; 8 bases fit TRBD1. The CDR3 is 15 residues long. The V segment lost 2 bases and the J segment 6 bases; nucleotides outside the gene matches: 5. Germline assignment: CDR1 SGHVS and CDR2 FNYEAQ. CDR3 sequence: CASSLQTGVYEKLFF. The CDR3 region has the DNA TGTGCCAGCAGCTTACAGACAGGGGTTTATGAAAAACTGTTTTTT.

The V call is TRBV11-1, the J call TRBJ2-1, with TRBD2 matching 9 bases. The CDR3 is made up of 22 amino acids. After removal of 4 bases from V and 0 bases from J, the junction contained 22 bases not matched to a gene. Germline CDR1 is SGHAT and CDR2 is FQDESV (reference sequence). For the CDR3, the DNA is TGTGCCAGCAGCTCCGGACGGATAGCGGGAGTACCTCAGCGCATCTCCTACAATGAGCAGTTCTTC. As protein: CASSSGRIAGVPQRISYNEQFF.

The J gene is TRBJ2-1, the V gene TRBV12-3 or TRBV12-4, with 13 bases lining up with TRBD2. With V trimmed by 5 bases and J by 7 bases, 8 bases remained unmatched. This CDR3 region has 16 residues. The CDR3 bases are TGTGCCAGCAGTCCAGGGGGACTAGCGGGGAATAATGAGCAGTTCTTC. It yields the protein CASSPGGLAGNNEQFF.

Ten or more counts support this clonotype. The V and J genes are TRBV11-3 and TRBJ1-1; D gene ambiguous. This CDR3 spans 13 amino acids. The V gene lost 4 bases and the J gene lost 0 bases, with 6 bases spanning the gap. The germline gives CDR1 SGHNT, CDR2 YENEEA. The CDR3, as DNA: TGTGCCAGCAGCTCGGGTTTGAACACTGAAGCTTTCTTT. Encoded protein: CASSSGLNTEAFF.

This clonotype was counted between two and nine times. This sequence joins TRBV12-3 or TRBV12-4 and TRBJ1-4, with 9 positions matching TRBD1. Trimming removed 7 bases from V and 8 bases from J; junction bases left unmatched: 11. The CDR3 totals 15 residues. In DNA, the CDR3 is TGTGCCAGCACCAATCTACAGGGGGCACGAGAAAAACTGTTTTTT. Encoded protein: CASTNLQGAREKLFF.

The table lists this clonotype with a few counts. The rearrangement joins TRBV10-3 to TRBJ2-3, with 10 bases identical to TRBD1. Trimming at V came to 5 bases and at J to 1 base, leaving 21 bases not matched to a gene. The CDR3 contains 21 residues. Germline V gene data show CDR1 as ENHRY and CDR2 as SYGVKD. Here the CDR3 reads CAISPSAQTGGAMGGTDTQYF. CDR3 DNA sequence: TGTGCCATCAGTCCCAGTGCCCAGACAGGGGGCGCAATGGGGGGCACAGATACGCAGTATTTT.

The sample holds a few counts of this clonotype. J is TRBJ2-1 and V is TRBV11-2; D possibly corresponds to TRBD2 (5 bases). The last part of the DNA fits TRBJ2-5 better; the J call may be wrong. The germline V gene encodes CDR1 SGHAT and CDR2 FQNNGV. This CDR3 region has 15 residues. The CDR3 DNA is TGTGCCAGCAGCATTTCCCCCAGCGGCCAAGAGACCCAGTACTTC. This encodes CASSISPSGQETQYF.

The sample holds a few counts of this clonotype. The J gene is TRBJ2-7, the V gene TRBV11-2; D remains unclear. This CDR3 has 15 amino acids. The V and J ends lost 0 bases and 2 bases respectively, with 11 bases between them. The germline V gene encodes CDR1 SGHAT and CDR2 FQNNGV. CDR3 nucleotides: TGTGCCAGCAGCTTAGATGGGGAATCCCCCTACGAGCAGTACTTC. Encoded protein: CASSLDGESPYEQYF.

This clonotype showed up just a few times. This chain connects TRBV18 to TRBJ1-1, with a tentative D call TRBD1 (5 bases). V dropped 8 bases and J dropped 3 bases, with 19 bases sitting between them. The CDR3 is made up of 15 amino acids. Germline V CDR1 and CDR2: KGHSH, LQKENI. CDR3 bases: TGTGCCAGCAGTAGTCTATTAGGAGGGGACACTGAAGCTTTCTTT. Translated, it gives CASSSLLGGDTEAFF.

This clonotype occurred a few times. Here the CDR3 reads CASSRGVNSPLHF. DNA of the CDR3: TGTGCCAGCAGCCGAGGGGTCAATTCACCCCTCCACTTT. The V call is TRBV12-3 or TRBV12-4, the J call TRBJ1-6, with D tentatively TRBD1 (5 bases). This CDR3 has 13 amino acids. V was cut by 6 bases and J by 7 bases, with 10 bases left in between.

The chain couples TRBV6-1 to TRBJ2-4; D unresolved. CDR1 and CDR2 from the germline V gene are MNHNS and SASEGT. V was trimmed by 2 bases and J by 8 bases, leaving 4 bases between them. This CDR3 is built from 11 residues. CDR3 in amino acids: CASSETDIQYF. The DNA of the CDR3 is TGTGCCAGCAGTGAAACGGACATTCAGTACTTC.